One T cell receptor (beta chain) is described in this entry. Sequencing used immunoSEQ multiplex PCR; TCRdb keeps in-frame clones, though not all of them. The sample yields roughly 300,000 clones, 70% to 90% seen once. Participant age was roughly 18 to 90 years, and participants resided in roughly 25 US areas. The record originates from a study of blood T cell repertoires in COVID-19. Study context: Samples of COVID-19 (acute and convalescent) were obtained from the United States, Italy and Spain. T cells, B-cell-depleted T cells, or PBMCs provided the cDNA or gDNA that served as material.

Unmatched junction bases numbered 0, after V lost 0 bases and J lost 3 bases. This CDR3 contains 15 residues. Germline CDR1 reads MNHNY; CDR2 reads SVGAGI (reference sequence). This TCR was sampled from a woman in her 30s who had recovered from COVID-19. Sequenced input: PBMCs or T cells enriched from blood (not recorded which). This rearrangement joins TRBV6-6 to TRBJ2-1; TRBD2 matches 9 bases. The CDR3 protein is CASSYSSGGYNEQFF. In DNA form, the CDR3 reads TGTGCCAGCAGTTACTCTAGCGGGGGCTACAATGAGCAGTTCTTC.